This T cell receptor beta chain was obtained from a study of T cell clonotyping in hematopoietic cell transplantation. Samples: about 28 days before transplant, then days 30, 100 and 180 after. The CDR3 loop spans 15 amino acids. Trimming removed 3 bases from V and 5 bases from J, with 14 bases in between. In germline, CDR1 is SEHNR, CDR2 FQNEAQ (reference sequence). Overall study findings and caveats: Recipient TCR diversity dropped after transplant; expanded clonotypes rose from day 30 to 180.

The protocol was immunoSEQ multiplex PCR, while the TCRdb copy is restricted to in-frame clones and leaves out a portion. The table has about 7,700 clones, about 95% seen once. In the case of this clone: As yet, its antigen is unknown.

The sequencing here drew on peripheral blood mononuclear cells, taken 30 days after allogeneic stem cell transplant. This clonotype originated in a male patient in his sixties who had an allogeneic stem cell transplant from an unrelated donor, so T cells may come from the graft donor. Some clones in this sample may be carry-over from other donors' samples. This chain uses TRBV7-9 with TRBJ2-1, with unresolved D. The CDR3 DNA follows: TGTGCCAGCAGCTTTAAGGGAATCGGCCACAATGAGCAGTTCTTC. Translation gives CASSFKGIGHNEQFF.